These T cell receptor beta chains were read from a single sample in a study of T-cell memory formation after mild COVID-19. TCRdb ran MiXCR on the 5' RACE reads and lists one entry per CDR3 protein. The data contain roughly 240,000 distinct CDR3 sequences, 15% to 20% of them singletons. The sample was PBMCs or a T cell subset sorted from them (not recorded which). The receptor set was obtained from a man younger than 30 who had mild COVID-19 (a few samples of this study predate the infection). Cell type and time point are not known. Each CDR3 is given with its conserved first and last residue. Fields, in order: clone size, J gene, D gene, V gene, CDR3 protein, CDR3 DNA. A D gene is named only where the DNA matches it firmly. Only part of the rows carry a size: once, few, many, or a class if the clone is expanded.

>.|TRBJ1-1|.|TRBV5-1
CASMEGSTEAFF
TGCGCCAGCATGGAAGGGTCAACTGAAGCTTTCTTT
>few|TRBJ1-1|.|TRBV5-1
CASSLGQSGATEAFF
TGCGCCAGCAGCTTGGGTCAGTCTGGGGCCACTGAAGCTTTCTTT
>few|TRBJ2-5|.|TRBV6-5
CASTGGKTQYF
TGTGCCAGCACCGGGGGAAAGACCCAGTACTTC
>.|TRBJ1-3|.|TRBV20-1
CSARVSLTGNTIYF
TGCAGTGCTAGAGTCAGTTTAACTGGAAACACCATATATTTT
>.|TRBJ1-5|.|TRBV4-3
CASSHRQDSRSFSPLNQPQHF
TGCGCCAGCAGCCACCGCCAGGACAGCCGATCGTTTTCCCCGCTAAATCAGCCCCAGCATTTT
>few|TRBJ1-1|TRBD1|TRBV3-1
CASSQRGRGILNTEAFF
TGTGCCAGCAGCCAACGGGGCAGGGGGATTTTGAACACTGAAGCTTTCTTT
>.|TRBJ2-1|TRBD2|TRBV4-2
CASSQVAGGPRHEQFF
TGTGCCAGCAGCCAGGTAGCGGGGGGGCCGCGTCATGAGCAGTTCTTC
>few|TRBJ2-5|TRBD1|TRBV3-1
CASSQTGGRETQYF
TGTGCCAGCAGCCAGACAGGGGGCAGGGAGACCCAGTACTTC
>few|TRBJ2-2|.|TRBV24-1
CATSDYLSGELFF
TGTGCCACCAGTGATTATCTCTCCGGGGAGCTGTTTTTT
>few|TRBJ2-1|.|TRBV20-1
CSVTSLANEQFF
TGCAGTGTTACATCCCTCGCCAATGAGCAGTTCTTC